Below, 11 T cell receptor beta chains from the same sample are listed, as sequenced in a study of blood T cell repertoires in COVID-19. Profiled with immunoSEQ multiplex PCR; TCRdb holds only in-frame clones, not every one. The table records approximately 200,000 clones, approximately 90% of them present only once. Sample: PBMCs or T cells enriched from blood (not recorded which). These receptors all come from a woman aged 18 to 35 in a cohort exposed to, infected with or recovered from COVID-19 (not recorded which).

The CDR3 sequence is CASSKALLWGRAYNSPLHF. In nucleotides, the CDR3 is TGTGCCAGCAGCAAAGCGCTTTTGTGGGGGCGGGCGTATAATTCACCCCTCCACTTT. V is TRBV21-1 and J is TRBJ1-6; the table calls TRBD1, which could not be checked here. TRBV21-1 is given as a pseudogene. CDR3 length equals 19 residues.

The rearrangement links TRBV5-1 to TRBJ1-2; TRBD1 matches 8 bases. Trimming at V came to 4 bases and at J to 3 bases, leaving 2 bases not matched to a gene. In germline, CDR1 is SGHRS, CDR2 YFSETQ. The CDR3 totals 13 residues. The CDR3 protein is CASSATGDYGYTF. The CDR3 coding sequence is TGCGCCAGCAGCGCGACAGGGGACTATGGCTACACCTTC.

The chain combines TRBV5-1 with TRBJ1-2; the match to TRBD1 covers 8 bases. This CDR3 is 13 amino acids long. Germline CDR1 is SGHRS and CDR2 is YFSETQ. V trimming: 4 bases; J trimming: 6 bases; junction bases outside the gene matches: 5. This CDR3 is CASSTGQGDGYTF. In nucleotides, the CDR3 is TGCGCCAGCAGCACCGGACAGGGCGATGGCTACACCTTC.

The chain joins TRBV7-9 to TRBJ1-2, with unresolved D. The CDR3 is 15 amino acids. Germline CDR1 reads SEHNR; CDR2 reads FQNEAQ (reference sequence). Trimming shortened V by 1 base and J by 5 bases, and 14 bases separated the two germline ends. This CDR3 reads CASSLDTSTLYGYTF. In nucleotides, the CDR3 is TGTGCCAGCAGCTTAGATACAAGTACCCTTTATGGCTACACCTTC.

This sequence joins TRBV28 and TRBJ2-5; the match to TRBD2 covers 8 bases. V shed 2 bases, J shed 5 bases, and the junction held 4 bases outside the gene matches. This CDR3 has 14 residues. CDR1 is MDHEN, CDR2 SYDVKM, per germline. CDR3 loop: CASSLERGGETQYF. For the CDR3, the DNA is TGTGCCAGCAGTTTAGAACGGGGGGGCGAGACCCAGTACTTC.

The J gene is TRBJ2-7, the V gene TRBV30; TRBD2 aligns across 9 bases. The CDR3 has 14 amino acids. With V trimmed by 1 base and J by 7 bases, 8 bases remained unmatched. In germline, CDR1 is GTSNPN, CDR2 SVGIG (reference sequence). The CDR3 loop reads CAWSEAVAGVEQYF. For the CDR3, the DNA is TGTGCCTGGAGTGAGGCGGTAGCGGGAGTAGAGCAGTACTTC.

The gene calls are TRBV7-9 and TRBJ1-3; D not resolved. Trimming cost V 3 bases and J 4 bases, with 10 bases left between them. The V gene's germline CDR1 is SEHNR and CDR2 FQNEAQ (reference sequence). There are 14 residues in the CDR3. The DNA of the CDR3 is TGTGCCAGCAGCTTGGGAGGGTCCGGAAACACCATATATTTT. Translating it yields CASSLGGSGNTIYF.

The CDR3 DNA is TGCGCCAGCAGGGGGGGGGCTAGCGGGAACCCCTCCTACAATGAGCAGTTCTTC. Protein product: CASRGGASGNPSYNEQFF. V gene TRBV5-1 combines with J gene TRBJ2-1; 9 bases agree with TRBD2. After removal of 5 bases from V and 0 bases from J, the junction contained 12 bases not matched to a gene. CDR1 and CDR2 (germline): SGHRS, YFSETQ. This CDR3 spans 18 amino acids.

The chain is built from TRBV5-1 and TRBJ2-6, with D uncertain. The V gene's germline CDR1 is SGHRS and CDR2 YFSETQ. This CDR3 region has 16 residues. Trimming shortened V by 0 bases and J by 0 bases, and 7 bases separated the two germline ends. The chain's CDR3 is CASSLGSPSGANVLTF. CDR3 nucleotides: TGCGCCAGCAGCTTGGGGAGTCCCTCTGGGGCCAACGTCCTGACTTTC.

V is TRBV28 and J is TRBJ2-7; the D is unclear. The germline V gene encodes CDR1 MDHEN and CDR2 SYDVKM. Trimming took 4 bases from V and 0 from J, leaving 16 bases between them. CDR3 length: 16 residues. In nucleotides, the CDR3 is TGTGCCAGCAGTTATCCCCTCCCCGAGGCCTCCTACGAGCAGTACTTC. This codes for CASSYPLPEASYEQYF.

The chain is built from TRBV12-3 or TRBV12-4 and TRBJ2-7, with D possibly TRBD1 on 6 matching bases. The V end lost 6 bases, the J end lost 6 bases, and 15 bases lay between the germline ends. The CDR3 covers 13 residues. The CDR3 nucleotides are TGTGCCAGCAGCCCGACAGGATTAGGCGAGCAGTACTTC. Encoded protein: CASSPTGLGEQYF.